The 25 T cell receptor beta chains below were found in one sample sequenced in a study of T cells after yellow fever vaccination. TCRdb re-derived calls from the 5' RACE reads in MiXCR, one entry per CDR3 protein. Here the sample spans some 390,000 distinct CDR3 sequences, over 15% being singletons. The starting material was PBMCs, obtained before the yellow fever booster vaccination. Source of these receptors: a man younger than 35 who received the YFV17D yellow fever vaccine.

V is TRBV7-3 and J is TRBJ1-1, with 8 bases identical to TRBD1. CDR3 length: 13 amino acids. CDR1 is SGHTA, CDR2 FQGTGA, per germline. J gave up 8 bases and V 2 bases, and 4 bases lay outside the gene matches. The CDR3 sequence: CASSLGTGGEAFF. In nucleotides, the CDR3 is TGTGCCAGCAGCTTAGGTACAGGGGGAGAAGCTTTCTTT.

This clonotype came up a few times. The J gene is TRBJ2-3, the V gene TRBV27, with D maybe TRBD2 (6 bases). There are 15 residues in the CDR3. V was cut by 5 bases and J by 2 bases, with 14 bases left in between. CDR1 and CDR2 (germline): MNHEY, SMNVEV (reference sequence). The DNA of the CDR3 is TGTGCCAGCAGTCCCCTGGGAGGCCTCACAGATACGCAGTATTTT. The encoded protein is CASSPLGGLTDTQYF.

V and J are TRBV7-3 and TRBJ1-2; the D gene is possibly TRBD1 (6 bases). CDR1 is SGHTA, CDR2 FQGTGA, per germline. V lost 6 bases and J lost 7, with 15 bases in between. CDR3 size: 13 residues. In DNA, the CDR3 is TGTGCCAGCAGTTCCGACAGGAACAGTGGCTACACCTTC. The encoded protein is CASSSDRNSGYTF.

This clonotype showed up just a few times. This chain links TRBV18 with TRBJ1-2; D call uncertain. With 5 bases removed from V and 0 bases from J, the gap between germline ends came to 13 bases. Germline values: CDR1 KGHSH, CDR2 LQKENI. This CDR3 region has 15 residues. CDR3 nucleotide sequence: TGTGCCAGCTCAGTCGGGGATCGCGCTAACTATGGCTACACCTTC. Its protein product is CASSVGDRANYGYTF.

V usage is TRBV5-1 and J usage is TRBJ1-5; 9 bases match TRBD1. This CDR3 region has 15 residues. V was clipped by 2 bases and J by 4 bases; unmatched bases: 4. Germline V gives CDR1 SGHRS, CDR2 YFSETQ. CDR3 sequence: CASSFRDRENQPQHF. DNA for the CDR3: TGCGCCAGCAGCTTCCGGGACAGGGAAAATCAGCCCCAGCATTTT.

The sample holds many counts of this clonotype. V usage is TRBV7-9 and J usage is TRBJ1-2; D not resolved. This CDR3 has 15 residues. Trimming shortened V by 1 base and J by 4 bases, and 13 bases separated the two germline ends. Germline assignment: CDR1 SEHNR and CDR2 FQNEAQ (reference sequence). The CDR3 is CASSLVRQLAYGYTF. The CDR3, as DNA: TGTGCCAGCAGCTTAGTCAGGCAGTTGGCCTATGGCTACACCTTC.

This clonotype was seen a few times. The CDR3 sequence: CASSQPDRAGGDEQFF. CDR3 in DNA: TGCGCCAGCAGCCAACCAGACAGGGCTGGGGGTGATGAGCAGTTCTTC. This sequence joins TRBV4-3 and TRBJ2-1; TRBD1 matches 7 bases. CDR3 length: 16 residues. The V gene end was trimmed by 2 bases and the J gene end by 8 bases; junction bases not matched to a gene: 12. From germline, CDR1 is LGHNA and CDR2 YSLEER.

The chain carries TRBV20-1 and TRBJ2-2; D is unresolved. V lost 6 bases to trimming and J lost 5 bases, with 13 bases between them. Germline CDR1 and CDR2: DFQATT and SNEGSKA (reference sequence). The CDR3 length is 13 residues. CDR3 region: CSARPGSTGELFF. In DNA, the CDR3 is TGCAGTGCCAGGCCGGGTTCGACCGGGGAGCTGTTTTTT.

A few counts support this clonotype. V usage is TRBV7-2 and J usage is TRBJ2-3, with 7 bases that match TRBD1. V shed 5 bases and J 1 base; nucleotides not matched to a gene: 9. Germline CDR1 reads SGHTA; CDR2 reads FQGNSA. CDR3 size: 16 residues. The DNA of the CDR3 is TGTGCCAGCAGCCCCACCTGGACAGGAGGCACAGATACGCAGTATTTT. Protein sequence: CASSPTWTGGTDTQYF.

This sequence joins TRBV6-5 and TRBJ1-2; D call uncertain. CDR3 size: 12 residues. Trimming took 0 bases from V and 7 from J, leaving 6 bases between them. Germline values: CDR1 MNHEY, CDR2 SVGAGI. The CDR3 protein is CASSYSGGGYTF. The CDR3 nucleotides read TGTGCCAGCAGTTACTCAGGAGGTGGCTACACCTTC.

A few counts support this clonotype. The V gene is TRBV28, the J gene TRBJ2-7; TRBD1 matches 9 bases. Germline CDR1 MDHEN, CDR2 SYDVKM. The CDR3 length is 15 residues. V was pared by 6 bases and J by 7 bases, with 13 bases of the junction left unmatched. The CDR3 spells CASSPGDREVKEQYF. In nucleotides, the CDR3 is TGTGCCAGCAGCCCAGGGGACAGGGAAGTCAAGGAGCAGTACTTC.

This clonotype was seen more than once but under ten times. The J gene is TRBJ2-1, the V gene TRBV7-9; the D gene is possibly TRBD2 (5 bases). CDR3 length equals 12 residues. V was shortened by 3 bases and J by 9 bases, with 9 bases between the two germline ends. Per germline, CDR1 SEHNR and CDR2 FQNEAQ (reference sequence). CDR3 loop: CASSFREGEQFF. The CDR3 DNA is TGTGCCAGCAGCTTCCGAGAGGGTGAGCAGTTCTTC. Filled out from reference TRBV7-9 and TRBJ2-1, the complete variable domain reads DTGVSQNPRHKITKRGQNVTFRCDPISEHNRLYWYRQTLGQGPEFLTYFQNEAQLEKSRLLSDRFSAERPKGSFSTLEIQRTEQGDSAMYLCASSFREGEQFFGPGTRLTVL.

The chain is built from TRBV11-2 and TRBJ1-4; the D is unclear. The CDR3 covers 16 residues. CDR1 and CDR2 from the germline V gene are SGHAT and FQNNGV. Trimming took off 4 bases at V and 0 bases at J, with 12 bases between the two ends. CDR3 residues: CASSSRSIATNEKLFF. DNA for the CDR3: TGTGCCAGCAGCTCGAGAAGCATTGCAACTAATGAAAAACTGTTTTTT.

The rearrangement uses TRBV29-1 and TRBJ2-2; no definite D call. CDR1 SQVTM and CDR2 ANQGSEA come from the germline V gene. This CDR3 is built from 14 residues. Trimming removed 0 bases from V and 1 base from J, with 6 bases in between. The CDR3 bases are TGCAGCGTTGAAGAGGCAAAGAACACCGGGGAGCTGTTTTTT. It is translated as CSVEEAKNTGELFF.

V usage is TRBV20-1 and J usage is TRBJ1-5, with D unresolved. The ends were cut back, 5 bases at V and 9 bases at J, with 17 bases in the middle. Looked up from germline, CDR1 is DFQATT and CDR2 is SNEGSKA (reference sequence). This CDR3 is 13 amino acids long. The CDR3 loop is CSAGYQSASPQHF. The CDR3 bases are TGCAGTGCTGGCTACCAGTCAGCGTCGCCCCAGCATTTT.

This clonotype has more than one count but fewer than ten. The CDR3 here is CASSGLGSDTQYF. In DNA, the CDR3 is TGCGCCAGCAGCGGACTAGGGTCAGATACGCAGTATTTT. The chain employs TRBV4-1 and TRBJ2-3; 7 bases are a match to TRBD2. The CDR3 has 13 amino acids. With V trimmed by 5 bases and J by 4 bases, 3 bases remained unmatched. The germline V gene encodes CDR1 MGHRA and CDR2 YSYEKL.

The V gene is TRBV7-2, the J gene TRBJ2-3; perhaps TRBD2 as D (6 bases). V lost 4 bases and J 6 bases, leaving 20 bases between the germline ends. Germline CDR1 SGHTA, CDR2 FQGNSA. This CDR3 spans 16 amino acids. Here the CDR3 reads CASSSDRGGKADTQYF. The DNA for the CDR3 is TGTGCCAGCAGCTCCGACCGGGGAGGTAAAGCGGATACGCAGTATTTT.

This clonotype was recorded a few times. This chain joins TRBV7-8 and TRBJ2-1; TRBD2 is a possible D gene (7 bases). The germline V and J ends were trimmed by 2 bases and 4 bases, with 12 bases remaining between them. Germline CDR1 SGHVS, CDR2 FQNEAQ. There are 15 residues in the CDR3. The CDR3 loop is CASSLMAGAYNEQFF. CDR3 DNA sequence: TGTGCCAGCAGCTTAATGGCGGGGGCGTACAATGAGCAGTTCTTC.

This clonotype was picked up a small number of times. This chain links TRBV4-1 with TRBJ1-5, with D maybe TRBD1 (6 bases). The CDR3 totals 15 residues. V was shortened by 5 bases and J by 5 bases, with 16 bases between the two germline ends. Germline-derived CDR1 and CDR2 are MGHRA and YSYEKL. The CDR3 reads CASSEAKQGDQPQHF. In DNA, the CDR3 is TGCGCCAGCAGCGAAGCTAAACAGGGCGATCAGCCCCAGCATTTT.

This clonotype was detected a few times. The genes are TRBV7-2 and TRBJ1-3; no clear D gene. Deletions cut 3 bases from V and 0 bases from J, with 9 bases between. This CDR3 is 15 amino acids long. CDR1 and CDR2 (germline): SGHTA, FQGNSA. The CDR3 DNA reads as TGTGCCAGCAGCTTCATAAGGAGCTCTGGAAACACCATATATTTT. Its translation is CASSFIRSSGNTIYF.

V gene TRBV12-5 combines with J gene TRBJ1-2; D perhaps matches TRBD1 (6 bases). The V end was cut by 0 bases, the J end by 7 bases, with 9 bases between. Germline loops: CDR1 LGHNT, CDR2 FRNRAP. CDR3 size: 13 residues. The CDR3 reads CASGLVTGFGYTF. The DNA for the CDR3 is TGTGCTAGTGGTTTGGTCACAGGGTTTGGCTACACCTTC. Looking up the rest from reference TRBV12-5 and TRBJ1-2 gives the full variable domain: DARVTQTPRHKVTEMGQEVTMRCQPILGHNTVFWYRQTMMQGLELLAYFRNRAPLDDSGMPKDRFSAEMPDATLATLKIQPSEPRDSAVYFCASGLVTGFGYTFGSGTRLTVV.

In this sample, this clonotype turned up a few times. CDR3 amino acids: CASSLQMSGTEAFF. CDR3 sequence (DNA): TGCGCCAGCAGCCTACAGATGTCCGGGACTGAAGCTTTCTTT. The chain couples TRBV4-3 to TRBJ1-1; D uncertain. V lost 4 bases and J 5 bases, leaving 14 bases between the germline ends. Germline V gene lookup returns CDR1 LGHNA and CDR2 YSLEER. The CDR3 covers 14 residues.

The V gene is TRBV5-1, the J gene TRBJ2-5; 12 nucleotides align to TRBD1. Germline CDR1 and CDR2: SGHRS and YFSETQ. This CDR3 has 15 residues. Trimming took 4 bases from V and 5 from J; bases not matched to a gene: 6. CDR3 sequence: CASSTGTGGSETQYF. The CDR3 DNA follows: TGCGCCAGCAGCACCGGGACAGGGGGCTCTGAGACCCAGTACTTC.

The rearrangement joins TRBV5-1 to TRBJ2-1; 11 positions agree with TRBD2. The CDR3 totals 16 residues. From germline, CDR1 is SGHRS and CDR2 YFSETQ. The J segment lost 7 bases and the V segment lost 3 bases, leaving 9 bases of the junction unmatched. Here the CDR3 DNA reads TGCGCCAGCAGCTCTGGGACTAGCGGCGACCCTAATGAGCAGTTCTTC. Encoded protein: CASSSGTSGDPNEQFF.

This clonotype was seen a handful of times. The V call is TRBV2, the J call TRBJ1-5; tentative D call: TRBD1 (6 bases). This CDR3 is built from 15 residues. Trimming took 8 bases from V and 0 from J, leaving 14 bases between them. Germline values: CDR1 SNHLY, CDR2 FYNNEI. CDR3 sequence reads: CASSSQGFSNQPQHF. In DNA form, the CDR3 reads TGTGCCAGCTCCTCACAGGGTTTTAGCAATCAGCCCCAGCATTTT.